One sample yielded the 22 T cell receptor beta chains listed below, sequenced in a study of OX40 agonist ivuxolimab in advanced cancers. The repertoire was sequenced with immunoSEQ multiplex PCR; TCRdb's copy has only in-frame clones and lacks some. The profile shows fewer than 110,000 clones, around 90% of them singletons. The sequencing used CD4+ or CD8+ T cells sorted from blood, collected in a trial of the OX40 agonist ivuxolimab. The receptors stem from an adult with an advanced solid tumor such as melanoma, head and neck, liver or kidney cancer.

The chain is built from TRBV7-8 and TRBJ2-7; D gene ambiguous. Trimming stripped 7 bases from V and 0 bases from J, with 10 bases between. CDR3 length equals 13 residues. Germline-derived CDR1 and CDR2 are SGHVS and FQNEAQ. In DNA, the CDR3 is TGTGCCAGCACCCCTTTGAGCTCCTACGAGCAGTACTTC. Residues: CASTPLSSYEQYF.

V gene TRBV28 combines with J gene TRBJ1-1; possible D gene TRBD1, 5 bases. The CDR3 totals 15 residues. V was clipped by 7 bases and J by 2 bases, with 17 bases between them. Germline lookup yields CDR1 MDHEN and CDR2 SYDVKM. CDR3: CASTEQARANTEAFF. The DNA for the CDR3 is TGTGCCAGCACCGAACAGGCCAGGGCCAACACTGAAGCTTTCTTT.

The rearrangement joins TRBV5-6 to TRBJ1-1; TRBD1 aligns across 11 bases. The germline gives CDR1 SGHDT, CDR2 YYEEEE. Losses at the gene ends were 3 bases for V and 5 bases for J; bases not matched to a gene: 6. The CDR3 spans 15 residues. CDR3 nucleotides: TGTGCCAGCAGCTCTGGACAGGGGGCTTGGACTGAAGCTTTCTTT. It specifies CASSSGQGAWTEAFF.

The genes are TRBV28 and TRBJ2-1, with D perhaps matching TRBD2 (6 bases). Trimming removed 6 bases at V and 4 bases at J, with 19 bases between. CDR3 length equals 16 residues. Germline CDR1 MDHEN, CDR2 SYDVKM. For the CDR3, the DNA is TGTGCCAGCAGCCAGCTGTGGAGGGGCGATTACAATGAGCAGTTCTTC. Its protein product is CASSQLWRGDYNEQFF.

CDR3 nucleotide sequence: TGTGCCACCAGCGGCCTAGCGGACCCGACGGGGGGTGAGCAGTTCTTC. Translating it yields CATSGLADPTGGEQFF. The rearrangement uses TRBV15 and TRBJ2-1; 7 bases align to TRBD2. CDR3 length: 16 amino acids. Unmatched junction bases numbered 16, after V lost 5 bases and J lost 9 bases. Germline-derived CDR1 and CDR2 are LNHNV and YYDKDF (reference sequence). The full variable domain, completed using reference TRBV15 and TRBJ2-1, is DAMVIQNPRYQVTQFGKPVTLSCSQTLNHNVMYWYQQKSSQAPKLLFHYYDKDFNNEADTPDNFQSRRPNTSFCFLDIRSPGLGDTAMYLCATSGLADPTGGEQFFGPGTRLTVL.

The CDR3: CASSADMNTEAFF. CDR3 sequence (DNA): TGTGCCAGCAGCGCGGACATGAACACTGAAGCTTTCTTT. The rearrangement joins TRBV7-3 to TRBJ1-1, with D perhaps TRBD1 (5 bases). The CDR3 has 13 residues. V shed 5 bases and J shed 0 bases, with 7 bases lying between them. Germline V gene sequence: CDR1 SGHTA, CDR2 FQGTGA.

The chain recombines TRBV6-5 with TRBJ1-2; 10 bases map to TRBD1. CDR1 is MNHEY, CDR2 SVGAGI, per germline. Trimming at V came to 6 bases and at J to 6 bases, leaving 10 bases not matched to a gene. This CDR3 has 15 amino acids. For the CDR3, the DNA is TGTGCCAGCAGAGTTAATAGACAGGGGGCGCATGGCTACACCTTC. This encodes CASRVNRQGAHGYTF.

The DNA for the CDR3 is TGTGCCAGCAGCTTAAGCCTTCTAGATACGCAGTATTTT. This translates into CASSLSLLDTQYF. The chain is built from TRBV7-3 and TRBJ2-3; D gene unclear. The CDR3 is 13 amino acids. Trimming removed 1 base at V and 5 bases at J, with 7 bases between. CDR1 and CDR2 (germline): SGHTA, FQGTGA.

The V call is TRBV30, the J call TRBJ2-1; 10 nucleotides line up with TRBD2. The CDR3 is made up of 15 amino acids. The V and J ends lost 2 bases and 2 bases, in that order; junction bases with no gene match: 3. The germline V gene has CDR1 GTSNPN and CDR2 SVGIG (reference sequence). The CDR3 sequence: CAWSPGLAAYNEQFF. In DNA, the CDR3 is TGTGCCTGGAGTCCCGGACTAGCGGCCTACAATGAGCAGTTCTTC.

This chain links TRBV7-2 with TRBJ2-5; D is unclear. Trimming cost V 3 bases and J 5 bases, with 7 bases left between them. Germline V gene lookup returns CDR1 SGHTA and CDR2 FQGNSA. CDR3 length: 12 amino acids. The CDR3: CASSFQRETQYF. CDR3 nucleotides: TGTGCCAGCAGCTTCCAAAGGGAGACCCAGTACTTC.

The CDR3 coding sequence is TGTGCCAGTAGTGTTCGACAGGGGCCCACTGAAGCTTTCTTT. Amino acids: CASSVRQGPTEAFF. The chain has TRBV19 and TRBJ1-1, with 8 bases identical to TRBD1. CDR3 length equals 14 residues. The junction had 6 bases not matched to a gene; V was cut back by 5 bases and J by 4 bases. Germline values: CDR1 LNHDA, CDR2 SQIVND (reference sequence).

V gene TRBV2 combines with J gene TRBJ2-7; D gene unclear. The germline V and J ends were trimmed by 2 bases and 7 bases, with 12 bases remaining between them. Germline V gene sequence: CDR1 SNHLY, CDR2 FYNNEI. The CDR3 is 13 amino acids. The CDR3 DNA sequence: TGTGCCAGCAGTGAAATCCGGCCTGGGGAGCAGTACTTC. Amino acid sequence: CASSEIRPGEQYF. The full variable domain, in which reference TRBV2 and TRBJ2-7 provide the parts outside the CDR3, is EPEVTQTPSHQVTQMGQEVILRCVPISNHLYFYWYRQILGQKVEFLVSFYNNEISEKSEIFDDQFSVERPDGSNFTLKIRSTKLEDSAMYFCASSEIRPGEQYFGPGTRLTVT.

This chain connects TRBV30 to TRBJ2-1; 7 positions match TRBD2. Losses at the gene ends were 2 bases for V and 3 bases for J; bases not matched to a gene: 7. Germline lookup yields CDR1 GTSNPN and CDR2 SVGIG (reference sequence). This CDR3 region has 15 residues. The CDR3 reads CAWSRGEGGYNEQFF. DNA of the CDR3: TGTGCCTGGAGTCGGGGGGAGGGCGGCTACAATGAGCAGTTCTTC.

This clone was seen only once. The CDR3 coding sequence is TGTGCCAGCAGCTTGGACTCTGGGGCCAACGTCCTGACTTTC. Its translation is CASSLDSGANVLTF. The chain combines TRBV11-3 with TRBJ2-6; D unclear. Trimming cost V 3 bases and J 0 bases, with 3 bases left between them. Germline CDR1 is SGHNT and CDR2 is YENEEA. CDR3 length: 14 residues.

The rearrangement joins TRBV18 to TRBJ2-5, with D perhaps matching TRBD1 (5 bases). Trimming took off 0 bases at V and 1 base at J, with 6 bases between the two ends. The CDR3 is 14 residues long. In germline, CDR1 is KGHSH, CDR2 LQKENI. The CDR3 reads CASSPPRGQETQYF. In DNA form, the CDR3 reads TGTGCCAGCTCACCACCAAGGGGCCAAGAGACCCAGTACTTC. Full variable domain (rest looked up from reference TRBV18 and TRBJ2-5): NAGVMQNPRHLVRRRGQEARLRCSPMKGHSHVYWYRQLPEEGLKFMVYLQKENIIDESGMPKERFSAEFPKEGPSILRIQQVVRGDSAAYFCASSPPRGQETQYFGPGTRLLVL.

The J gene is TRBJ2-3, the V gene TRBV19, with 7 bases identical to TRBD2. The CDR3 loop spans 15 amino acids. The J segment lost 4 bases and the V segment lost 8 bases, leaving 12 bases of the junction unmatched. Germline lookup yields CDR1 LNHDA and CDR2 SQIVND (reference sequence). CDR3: CASAPVTSFPDTQYF. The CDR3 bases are TGTGCCAGTGCCCCCGTGACTAGCTTTCCAGATACGCAGTATTTT. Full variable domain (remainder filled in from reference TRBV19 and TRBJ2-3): DGGITQSPKYLFRKEGQNVTLSCEQNLNHDAMYWYRQDPGQGLRLIYYSQIVNDFQKGDIAEGYSVSREKKESFPLTVTSAQKNPTAFYLCASAPVTSFPDTQYFGPGTRLTVL.

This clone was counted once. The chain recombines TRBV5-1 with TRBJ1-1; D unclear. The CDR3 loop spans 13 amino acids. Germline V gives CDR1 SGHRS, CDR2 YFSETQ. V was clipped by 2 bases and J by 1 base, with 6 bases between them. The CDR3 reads CASSLTKNTEAFF. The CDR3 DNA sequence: TGCGCCAGCAGCTTAACAAAGAACACTGAAGCTTTCTTT.

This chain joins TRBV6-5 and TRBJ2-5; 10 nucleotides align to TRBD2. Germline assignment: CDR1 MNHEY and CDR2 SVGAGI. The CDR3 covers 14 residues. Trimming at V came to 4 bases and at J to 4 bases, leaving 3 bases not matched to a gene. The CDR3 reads CASSFIAGGETQYF. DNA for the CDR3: TGTGCCAGCAGTTTTATAGCGGGAGGAGAGACCCAGTACTTC.

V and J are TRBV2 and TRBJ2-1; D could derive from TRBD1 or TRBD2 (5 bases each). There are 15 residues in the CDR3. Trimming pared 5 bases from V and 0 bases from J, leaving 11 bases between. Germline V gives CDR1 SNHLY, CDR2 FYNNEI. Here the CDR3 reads CASSPGRSSYNEQFF. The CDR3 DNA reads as TGTGCCAGCAGTCCGGGACGTAGCTCCTACAATGAGCAGTTCTTC.

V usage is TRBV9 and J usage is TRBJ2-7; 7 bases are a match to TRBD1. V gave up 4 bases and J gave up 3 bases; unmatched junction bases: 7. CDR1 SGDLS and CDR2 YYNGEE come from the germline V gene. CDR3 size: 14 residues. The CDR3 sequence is CASSPQTGNYEQYF. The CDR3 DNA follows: TGTGCCAGCAGCCCCCAGACAGGGAACTACGAGCAGTACTTC.

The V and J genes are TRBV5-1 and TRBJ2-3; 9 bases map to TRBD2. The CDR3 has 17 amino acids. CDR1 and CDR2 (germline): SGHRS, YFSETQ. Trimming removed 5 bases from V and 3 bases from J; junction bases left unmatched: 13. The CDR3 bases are TGCGCCAGCAGTCCACCCGTGACTAGCGGTGGGACAGATACGCAGTATTTT. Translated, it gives CASSPPVTSGGTDTQYF.

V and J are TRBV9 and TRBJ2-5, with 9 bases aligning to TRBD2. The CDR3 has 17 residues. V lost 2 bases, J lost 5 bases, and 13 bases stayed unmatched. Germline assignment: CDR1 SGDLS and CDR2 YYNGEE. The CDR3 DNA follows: TGTGCCAGCAGCGTTGCAGAAGGGCGGGAGGGCCGTGAGACCCAGTACTTC. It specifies CASSVAEGREGRETQYF. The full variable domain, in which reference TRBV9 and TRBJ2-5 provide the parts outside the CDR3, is DSGVTQTPKHLITATGQRVTLRCSPRSGDLSVYWYQQSLDQGLQFLIQYYNGEERAKGNILERFSAQQFPDLHSELNLSSLELGDSALYFCASSVAEGREGRETQYFGPGTRLLVL.